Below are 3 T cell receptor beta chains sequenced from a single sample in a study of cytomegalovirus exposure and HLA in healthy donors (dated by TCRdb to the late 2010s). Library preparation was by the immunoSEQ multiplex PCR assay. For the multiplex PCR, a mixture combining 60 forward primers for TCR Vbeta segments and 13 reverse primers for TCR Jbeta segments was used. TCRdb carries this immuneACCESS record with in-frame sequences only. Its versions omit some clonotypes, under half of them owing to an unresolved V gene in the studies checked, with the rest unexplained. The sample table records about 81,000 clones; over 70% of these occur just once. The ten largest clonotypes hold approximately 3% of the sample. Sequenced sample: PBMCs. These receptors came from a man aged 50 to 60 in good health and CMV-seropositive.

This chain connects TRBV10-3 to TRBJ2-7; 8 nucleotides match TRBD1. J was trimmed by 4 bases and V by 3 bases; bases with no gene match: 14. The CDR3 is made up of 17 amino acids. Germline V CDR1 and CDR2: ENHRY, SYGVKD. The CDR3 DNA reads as TGTGCCATCAGTGACCGAGGCGTCCGGGACAGGCTTTACGAGCAGTACTTC. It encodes CAISDRGVRDRLYEQYF.

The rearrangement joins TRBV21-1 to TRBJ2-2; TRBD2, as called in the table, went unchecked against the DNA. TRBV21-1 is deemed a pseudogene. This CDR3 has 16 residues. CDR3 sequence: CASSKDTIWCTGELFF. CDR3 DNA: TGTGCCAGCAGCAAAGACACTATCTGGTGTACCGGGGAGCTGTTTTTT.

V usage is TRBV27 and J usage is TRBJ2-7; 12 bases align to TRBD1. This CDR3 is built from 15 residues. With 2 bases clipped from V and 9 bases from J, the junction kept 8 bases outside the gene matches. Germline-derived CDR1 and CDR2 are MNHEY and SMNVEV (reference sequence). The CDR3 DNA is TGTGCCAGCAGTTTAGAGGGGACAGGGGGCAGGGGGCAGTACTTC. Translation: CASSLEGTGGRGQYF.